Below, 28 T cell receptor beta chains from the same sample are listed, as sequenced in a study of T cells in tuberculosis. TCRdb's copy holds only in-frame clones and misses some; the assay was immunoSEQ multiplex PCR. Here the sample spans 30,000 to 40,000 clones, around 97% being singletons. Sequencing was done on a sample of PBMCs. The receptors were gathered from a donor between 10 and 35 years old with latent tuberculosis or without tuberculosis infection.

V and J are TRBV4-1 and TRBJ2-7; D may be TRBD1 (5 bases). The CDR3 extends over 15 amino acids. V was shortened by 3 bases and J by 2 bases, with 14 bases between the two germline ends. Germline lookup yields CDR1 MGHRA and CDR2 YSYEKL. CDR3 DNA: TGCGCCAGCAGCCAGGCTTCAGGGCTGCCCTACGAGCAGTACTTC. Residues: CASSQASGLPYEQYF.

The gene calls are TRBV23-1 and TRBJ1-5; 8 nucleotides match TRBD1. TRBV23-1 is known as an ORF, though its function is uncertain. CDR3 length: 20 amino acids. The V gene end was trimmed by 0 bases and the J gene end by 2 bases; junction bases not matched to a gene: 15. In nucleotides, the CDR3 is TGCGCCAGCAGTCAATCGGTTAAGGACAGGGACCGAGAGGGCAATCAGCCCCAGCATTTT. This sequence encodes CASSQSVKDRDREGNQPQHF.

The chain is built from TRBV6-6 and TRBJ2-7, with 8 positions matching TRBD1. The CDR3 extends over 14 amino acids. CDR1 is MNHNY, CDR2 SVGAGI, per germline (reference sequence). After removal of 5 bases from V and 3 bases from J, the junction contained 6 bases not matched to a gene. CDR3 loop: CASSLDRGIYEQYF. CDR3 DNA sequence: TGTGCCAGCAGTCTCGACAGGGGTATCTACGAGCAGTACTTC.

The rearrangement links TRBV20-1 to TRBJ1-2; D call uncertain. The V gene lost 6 bases and the J gene lost 6 bases, with 11 bases spanning the gap. CDR1 is DFQATT and CDR2 is SNEGSKA in the germline V gene (reference sequence). This CDR3 has 11 residues. DNA for the CDR3: TGCAGTGCCCCGACTGAGAATGGCTACACCTTC. Translated, it gives CSAPTENGYTF.

This clone was detected only a few times. The chain is built from TRBV5-1 and TRBJ2-6, with 7 bases identical to TRBD1. Germline V gene data show CDR1 as SGHRS and CDR2 as YFSETQ. CDR3 length: 20 residues. After removal of 4 bases from V and 0 bases from J, the junction contained 16 bases not matched to a gene. CDR3 residues: CASSVAKGDRNNSGANVLTF. DNA of the CDR3: TGCGCCAGCAGCGTTGCCAAAGGGGACAGAAACAACTCTGGGGCCAACGTCCTGACTTTC.

This chain links TRBV5-1 with TRBJ1-1, with 7 nucleotides matching TRBD1. V dropped 0 bases and J dropped 1; count of bases not matched to a gene: 6. CDR3 length equals 16 residues. Germline V gene lookup returns CDR1 SGHRS and CDR2 YFSETQ. The CDR3 region has the DNA TGCGCCAGCAGCTTGGGACAGGGAAATAGGAACACTGAAGCTTTCTTT. This codes for CASSLGQGNRNTEAFF.

The J gene is TRBJ2-2, the V gene TRBV2; tentative D call: TRBD1 (6 bases). Trimming cost V 6 bases and J 5 bases, with 16 bases left between them. CDR1 and CDR2 (germline): SNHLY, FYNNEI. The CDR3 is made up of 15 amino acids. CDR3 region: CASRQSGTPTGELFF. CDR3 nucleotides: TGTGCCAGCAGACAATCCGGGACACCAACCGGGGAGCTGTTTTTT.

The V call is TRBV2, the J call TRBJ2-5, with TRBD1 identical over 7 bases. V lost 9 bases, J lost 4 bases, and 8 bases stayed unmatched. The CDR3 totals 13 residues. Germline lookup yields CDR1 SNHLY and CDR2 FYNNEI. CDR3 sequence: CASMGQSRETQYF. The CDR3 nucleotides read TGTGCCAGTATGGGACAGTCCCGAGAGACCCAGTACTTC.

The chain is built from TRBV18 and TRBJ2-3; D is possibly TRBD2 (6 bases). The CDR3 spans 15 residues. Germline V lookup: CDR1 KGHSH, CDR2 LQKENI. V dropped 3 bases and J dropped 1 base, with 11 bases sitting between them. CDR3 DNA: TGTGCCAGCTCACCTGAGTGGGGGGGCACAGATACGCAGTATTTT. Translating it yields CASSPEWGGTDTQYF.

The J gene is TRBJ2-7, the V gene TRBV13, with 11 nucleotides matching TRBD2. The CDR3 loop spans 15 amino acids. From germline, CDR1 is PRHDT and CDR2 FYEKMQ (reference sequence). Losses at the gene ends were 4 bases for V and 2 bases for J; bases not matched to a gene: 4. The CDR3 loop is CASSSRLAGPYEQYF. For the CDR3, the DNA is TGTGCCAGCAGCTCAAGACTAGCGGGACCCTACGAGCAGTACTTC.

This chain uses TRBV21-1 with TRBJ1-1; the DNA was not used to check the table's D call, TRBD1. TRBV21-1 is noted as a pseudogene. The CDR3 has 16 residues. CDR3 sequence: CASSASLQGMNTEAFF. The CDR3 DNA reads TGTGCCAGCAGCGCCTCTTTACAGGGGATGAACACTGAAGCTTTCTTT.

This chain joins TRBV2 and TRBJ2-7; 7 positions match TRBD2. The V and J ends lost 3 bases and 2 bases, in that order; junction bases with no gene match: 7. Germline-derived CDR1 and CDR2 are SNHLY and FYNNEI. CDR3 size: 15 residues. CDR3 in amino acids: CASSEASGVTYEQYF. CDR3 bases: TGTGCCAGCAGTGAGGCTAGCGGAGTAACCTACGAGCAGTACTTC.

This chain uses TRBV7-2 with TRBJ2-1, with D possibly matching TRBD2 (7 bases). V lost 3 bases and J 0 bases, leaving 15 bases between the germline ends. The CDR3 has 17 amino acids. Germline values: CDR1 SGHTA, CDR2 FQGNSA. DNA for the CDR3: TGTGCCAGCAGCTTCGTTTCGGGGGGCGGCTCCTACAATGAGCAGTTCTTC. It is translated as CASSFVSGGGSYNEQFF.

Written as DNA, the CDR3 is TGTGCCAGCAGCGCAGAAGTCGAGCAGTACTTC. Translation: CASSAEVEQYF. The V call is TRBV6-1, the J call TRBJ2-7; no clear D. Trimming took 6 bases from V and 6 from J, leaving 9 bases between them. The CDR3 has 11 residues. Germline V gene sequence: CDR1 MNHNS, CDR2 SASEGT.

V is TRBV6-5 and J is TRBJ1-2; unclear D gene. Per the germline V gene, CDR1 is MNHEY and CDR2 is SVGAGI. The CDR3 runs 13 residues. The ends were cut back, 1 base at V and 8 bases at J, with 11 bases in the middle. This chain's CDR3 is CASSYLRSVGYTF. The CDR3 nucleotides read TGTGCCAGCAGTTACTTGAGGTCGGTGGGCTACACCTTC.

The chain uses TRBV25-1 and TRBJ1-5; 9 bases map to TRBD1. The trim removed 2 bases at V and 3 bases at J, leaving 5 bases unmatched. Germline V gives CDR1 MGHDK, CDR2 SYGVNS. The CDR3 is 16 residues long. CDR3 in amino acids: CASSEQGDRDNQPQHF. DNA for the CDR3: TGTGCCAGCAGTGAACAAGGGGACAGGGACAATCAGCCCCAGCATTTT.

The chain recombines TRBV2 with TRBJ1-4; D is perhaps TRBD1 (6 bases). Deletions cut 5 bases from V and 0 bases from J, with 16 bases between. The CDR3 sequence is 17 residues long. CDR1 SNHLY and CDR2 FYNNEI come from the germline V gene. CDR3: CASSPQGPATTNEKLFF. The CDR3, as DNA: TGTGCCAGCAGTCCCCAGGGGCCCGCTACAACTAATGAAAAACTGTTTTTT.

The gene calls are TRBV7-2 and TRBJ2-3; a weak D match, TRBD1 (6 bases). The CDR3 is 11 amino acids. V lost 6 bases to trimming and J lost 9 bases, with 10 bases between them. In germline, CDR1 is SGHTA, CDR2 FQGNSA. As DNA, the CDR3 is TGTGCCAGCAGGGGGGCTTGGACGCAGTATTTT. Its translation is CASRGAWTQYF.

About this clone: Distinct nucleotide sequences in the sample also encode this CDR3. The rearrangement uses TRBV11-2 and TRBJ1-1; no clear D gene. V was pared by 0 bases and J by 4 bases, with 9 bases between. Germline CDR1 is SGHAT and CDR2 is FQNNGV. This CDR3 has 14 residues. The CDR3 spells CASSLEGVGTEAFF. CDR3 sequence (DNA): TGTGCCAGCAGCTTAGAGGGAGTAGGCACTGAAGCTTTCTTT. The complete variable domain, with remaining parts taken from reference TRBV11-2 and TRBJ1-1, reads EAGVAQSPRYKIIEKRQSVAFWCNPISGHATLYWYQQILGQGPKLLIQFQNNGVVDDSQLPKDRFSAERLKGVDSTLKIQPAKLEDSAVYLCASSLEGVGTEAFFGQGTRLTVV.

The J gene is TRBJ2-7, the V gene TRBV29-1; D gene uncertain. The V end was cut by 6 bases, the J end by 1 base, with 10 bases between. This CDR3 is 12 amino acids long. Germline V CDR1 and CDR2: SQVTM, ANQGSEA. Here the CDR3 reads CSVVTVSYEQYF. The CDR3, as DNA: TGCAGCGTCGTTACGGTTTCCTACGAGCAGTACTTC.

V and J are TRBV13 and TRBJ1-1; weak D call: TRBD1 (6 bases). This CDR3 contains 13 residues. V was pared by 4 bases and J by 6 bases, with 12 bases between. CDR1 is PRHDT and CDR2 is FYEKMQ in the germline V gene (reference sequence). The DNA of the CDR3 is TGTGCCAGCAGCTCGAACAGGGCCCCTGAAGCTTTCTTT. It specifies CASSSNRAPEAFF.

The chain joins TRBV2 to TRBJ1-2; D not resolved. The CDR3 covers 14 residues. V was cut by 4 bases and J by 4 bases, with 13 bases left in between. Germline CDR1 reads SNHLY; CDR2 reads FYNNEI. CDR3 DNA sequence: TGTGCCAGCAGTGGGACCCCCGAGGGCTATGGCTACACCTTC. Translated: CASSGTPEGYGYTF.

The genes are TRBV4-1 and TRBJ2-5, with 8 bases aligning to TRBD1. V lost 1 base and J lost 5; bases outside the gene matches: 9. The CDR3 extends over 16 amino acids. Germline V gene data show CDR1 as MGHRA and CDR2 as YSYEKL. DNA of the CDR3: TGCGCCAGCAGCCAAGGTCGGACAGGGCCGGGTGAGACCCAGTACTTC. This translates into CASSQGRTGPGETQYF.

The V call is TRBV29-1, the J call TRBJ2-2; D perhaps matches TRBD2 (7 bases). CDR3 length: 14 amino acids. From germline, CDR1 is SQVTM and CDR2 ANQGSEA. V was trimmed by 5 bases and J by 7 bases, leaving 17 bases between them. The CDR3 DNA sequence: TGCAGCGTTCCCCCCGGGGGGCGGGTCGGGGAGCTGTTTTTT. Its translation is CSVPPGGRVGELFF.

The chain couples TRBV29-1 to TRBJ1-3; D not resolved. The CDR3 length is 14 residues. Germline V gives CDR1 SQVTM, CDR2 ANQGSEA. Trimming cost V 2 bases and J 3 bases, with 11 bases left between them. In DNA form, the CDR3 reads TGCAGCGTTGAACGCCAACGGGGTGGAAACACCATATATTTT. Amino acids: CSVERQRGGNTIYF.

J is TRBJ1-3 and V is TRBV4-2, with 10 nucleotides matching TRBD1. Germline trimming cut 3 bases from V and 6 bases from J; bases unmatched to any gene: 5. The CDR3 is made up of 15 amino acids. Germline V gene data show CDR1 as LGHNA and CDR2 as YNFKEQ. This CDR3 reads CASSQGDRGLNTIYF. The CDR3 DNA is TGTGCCAGCAGCCAGGGGGACAGGGGTTTAAACACCATATATTTT.

V usage is TRBV10-3 and J usage is TRBJ2-1, with 7 bases aligning to TRBD1. V lost 4 bases to trimming and J lost 7 bases; unmatched junction nucleotides: 13. This CDR3 comprises 16 residues. CDR1 ENHRY and CDR2 SYGVKD come from the germline V gene. The CDR3 nucleotides are TGTGCCATCAGTGGGGTAGACAGGGCCGAGGGTAATGAGCAGTTCTTC. Its translation is CAISGVDRAEGNEQFF.

The chain couples TRBV7-9 to TRBJ2-7, with 8 bases lining up with TRBD1. CDR1 and CDR2 (germline): SEHNR, FQNEAQ (reference sequence). The CDR3 is 14 amino acids. The J segment lost 5 bases and the V segment lost 5 bases, leaving 8 bases of the junction unmatched. The CDR3 nucleotides are TGTGCCAGCAGCCCCCAGACAGGGGAAAACGAGCAGTACTTC. Translating it yields CASSPQTGENEQYF.